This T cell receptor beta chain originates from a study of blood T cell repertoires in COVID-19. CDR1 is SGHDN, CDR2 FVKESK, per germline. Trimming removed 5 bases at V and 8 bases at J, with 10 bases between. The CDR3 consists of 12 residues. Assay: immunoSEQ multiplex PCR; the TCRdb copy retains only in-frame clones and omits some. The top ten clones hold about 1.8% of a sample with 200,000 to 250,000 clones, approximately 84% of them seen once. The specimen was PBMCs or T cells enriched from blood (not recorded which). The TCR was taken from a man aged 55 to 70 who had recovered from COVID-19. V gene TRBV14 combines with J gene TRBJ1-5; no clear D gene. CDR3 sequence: CASSSPGEPQHF. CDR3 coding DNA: TGTGCCAGCAGCTCCCCCGGGGAGCCCCAGCATTTT.